These 3 T cell receptor beta chains originate from one sample sequenced in a study of blood T cell repertoires in COVID-19. The data were produced by immunoSEQ multiplex PCR, yet TCRdb's version contains in-frame clones alone and is incomplete. The sample gives tens of thousands of clones, 80% to 85% of which show up once; 25% to 30% is in the top ten. Sequenced input: peripheral blood. Receptors originate from a human donor in a cohort sampled during active COVID-19.

In this sample, this clone turned up once. The chain uses TRBV7-9 and TRBJ2-5; no definite D call. Trimming removed 0 bases from V and 0 bases from J, with 11 bases in between. The CDR3 contains 16 residues. CDR1 and CDR2 from the germline V gene are SEHNR and FQNEAQ (reference sequence). The CDR3 bases are TGTGCCAGCAGCTTAGCGTTGGCAGTGGACCAAGAGACCCAGTACTTC. Its protein is CASSLALAVDQETQYF.

This chain's CDR3 is CSASQGGSSGANVLTF. The CDR3 nucleotides read TGCAGTGCTAGTCAGGGGGGCAGCTCTGGGGCCAACGTCCTGACTTTC. V is TRBV20-1 and J is TRBJ2-6, with D possibly TRBD1 on 7 matching bases. Germline values: CDR1 DFQATT, CDR2 SNEGSKA (reference sequence). This CDR3 has 16 amino acids. V was trimmed by 3 bases and J by 0 bases, leaving 12 bases between them.

A single count supports this clone. The V and J genes are TRBV5-3 and TRBJ2-7, with a weak D call TRBD2 (5 bases). TRBV5-3 has ORF status, its function being uncertain. The CDR3 is 14 amino acids. V was trimmed by 0 bases and J by 2 bases, leaving 9 bases between them. The CDR3 spells CARSLVRRTYEQYF. The CDR3 coding sequence is TGTGCCAGAAGCTTGGTCAGGAGGACCTACGAGCAGTACTTC.